The 32 T cell receptor beta chains presented below share a single source sample, sequenced in a study of T cells in Graves' hyperthyroidism and ophthalmopathy. RNA transcripts served as the template for amplifying TCR beta CDR3 regions. RT-PCR in the first round (using the HTBI primer set) targeted the TCR CDR3. TCRdb reprocessed the multiplex PCR reads with MiXCR, giving one entry per CDR3 protein. The sample lists some 350,000 distinct CDR3 sequences, roughly 15% occurring once. Sequencing was performed on blood. The source of these receptors is a woman between 35 and 50 years old with Graves' ophthalmopathy.

This clonotype was seen once. The chain combines TRBV5-1 with TRBJ2-3; D remains ambiguous. Germline V gene sequence: CDR1 SGHRS, CDR2 YFSETQ. Deletions cut 0 bases from V and 3 bases from J, with 8 bases between. CDR3 length: 14 residues. CDR3 bases: TGCGCCAGCAGCTTGGCCGTATCAACAGATACGCAGTATTTT. It yields the protein CASSLAVSTDTQYF.

This sequence joins TRBV7-9 and TRBJ2-5, with 7 bases fitting TRBD2. The ends lost 2 bases at V and 1 base at J; junction bases unmatched: 13. This CDR3 region has 18 residues. CDR1 is SEHNR and CDR2 is FQNEAQ in the germline V gene (reference sequence). The CDR3 here is CASSLTRWREFLQETQYF. The CDR3 DNA reads TGTGCCAGCAGCTTAACCAGATGGCGGGAGTTTCTCCAAGAGACCCAGTACTTC.

The V call is TRBV11-2, the J call TRBJ2-5; D ambiguous. With 5 bases removed from V and 2 bases from J, the gap between germline ends came to 9 bases. Per germline, CDR1 SGHAT and CDR2 FQNNGV. The CDR3 is made up of 13 amino acids. The CDR3 bases are TGTGCCAGCAGCGGGTCGGTGCAAGAGACCCAGTACTTC. Protein: CASSGSVQETQYF.

J is TRBJ2-2 and V is TRBV4-1, with 7 bases aligning to TRBD1. The CDR3 extends over 16 amino acids. Germline values: CDR1 MGHRA, CDR2 YSYEKL. The junction had 9 bases not matched to a gene; V was cut back by 1 base and J by 7 bases. Here the CDR3 reads CASSQGHRGIVGELFF. The DNA for the CDR3 is TGCGCCAGCAGCCAAGGGCACAGGGGAATCGTCGGGGAGCTGTTTTTT.

This clonotype was seen only a few times. For the CDR3, the DNA is TGTGCCAGCAGCTCCCGGGGCGAGAGCAATGAGCAGTTCTTC. Residues: CASSSRGESNEQFF. V usage is TRBV11-2 and J usage is TRBJ2-1; the D gene could be TRBD1 or TRBD2 (5 bases each). CDR1 is SGHAT and CDR2 is FQNNGV in the germline V gene. The V end was cut by 4 bases, the J end by 6 bases, with 13 bases between. This CDR3 is built from 14 residues.

This clonotype came up many times. The chain joins TRBV7-6 to TRBJ1-1; possibly TRBD1 for D (6 bases). Trimming left V 5 bases short and J 4 bases short, with 17 bases between. The length of the CDR3 is 15 residues. Per germline, CDR1 SGHVS and CDR2 FNYEAQ. Here the CDR3 DNA reads TGTGCCAGCAGCGACGGAGGGGGTTGGATCACTGAAGCTTTCTTT. Protein product: CASSDGGGWITEAFF.

Ten or more counts support this clonotype. This sequence joins TRBV27 and TRBJ1-5, with D perhaps TRBD1 (5 bases). V was shortened by 5 bases and J by 11 bases, with 25 bases between the two germline ends. The CDR3 is 16 amino acids. The germline V gene has CDR1 MNHEY and CDR2 SMNVEV (reference sequence). The CDR3 DNA is TGTGCCAGCAGTCCGATGAGTGGGACTGAGCTTAAGGCCCAGCATTTT. It encodes CASSPMSGTELKAQHF.

This clonotype was observed many times. The V call is TRBV28, the J call TRBJ1-2; D perhaps matches TRBD1 (5 bases). CDR1 is MDHEN, CDR2 SYDVKM, per germline. This CDR3 has 15 residues. Deletions cut 1 base from V and 2 bases from J, with 11 bases between. The CDR3 region is CASSLSNEGNYGYTF. For the CDR3, the DNA is TGTGCCAGCAGTTTATCTAACGAGGGGAACTATGGCTACACCTTC.

The J gene is TRBJ2-5, the V gene TRBV20-1, with D possibly matching TRBD1 (6 bases). Trimming pared 7 bases from V and 5 bases from J, leaving 14 bases between. The CDR3 runs 12 residues. The germline CDR1 and CDR2 sequences are DFQATT and SNEGSKA (reference sequence). The CDR3 DNA is TGCAGTGTAGAGACAGGAATGGAGACCCAGTACTTC. Amino acid sequence: CSVETGMETQYF.

This clonotype has only a few counts. The chain links TRBV6-1 to TRBJ2-3, with TRBD1 as a possible D gene (6 bases). Trimming left V 4 bases short and J 5 bases short, with 13 bases between. CDR3 length: 14 residues. Germline V gives CDR1 MNHNS, CDR2 SASEGT. For the CDR3, the DNA is TGTGCCAGCAGTGCAGGGGTCAGGGGAGATACGCAGTATTTT. Protein: CASSAGVRGDTQYF.

This clonotype was counted between two and nine times. A much larger clonotype is one base distant, so this may be a read error. J is TRBJ2-7 and V is TRBV28; 8 positions agree with TRBD1. Trimming at V came to 7 bases and at J to 7 bases, leaving 6 bases not matched to a gene. Germline V lookup: CDR1 MDHEN, CDR2 SYDVKM. The CDR3 is 12 residues long. The CDR3 sequence: CASKLRQGEQYF. In nucleotides, the CDR3 is TGTGCCAGCAAGCTCCGACAGGGGGAGCAGTACTTC.

This clonotype was counted at least ten times. The rearrangement joins TRBV20-1 to TRBJ1-6, with 8 positions matching TRBD1. J gave up 6 bases and V 6 bases, and 13 bases lay outside the gene matches. Germline-derived CDR1 and CDR2 are DFQATT and SNEGSKA (reference sequence). CDR3 length: 16 amino acids. In DNA, the CDR3 is TGCAGTGCAAGACGCGGGACAGGCCAAGCTAATTCACCCCTCCACTTT. Translating gives CSARRGTGQANSPLHF.

This clonotype was found a few times. The V call is TRBV5-1, the J call TRBJ1-2, with TRBD1 as a possible D gene (6 bases). Germline V gene data show CDR1 as SGHRS and CDR2 as YFSETQ. The CDR3 covers 13 residues. V lost 2 bases to trimming and J lost 8 bases, with 13 bases between them. The CDR3 sequence is CASSLYREGGYTF. CDR3 coding DNA: TGCGCCAGCAGCTTATACAGGGAGGGAGGCTACACCTTC.

There are many counts of this clonotype. The V gene is TRBV2, the J gene TRBJ1-5, with TRBD1 matching over 7 bases. Germline trimming cut 8 bases from V and 4 bases from J; bases unmatched to any gene: 11. This CDR3 has 15 residues. Germline V CDR1 and CDR2: SNHLY, FYNNEI. The CDR3 coding sequence is TGTGCCAGCGCACGCCGGGACAGTCCTAATCAGCCCCAGCATTTT. Protein: CASARRDSPNQPQHF.

Turning to this clonotype: A much larger clonotype is one base distant, so this may be a read error. The J gene is TRBJ2-7, the V gene TRBV7-9, with 8 positions matching TRBD1. CDR3 length: 17 amino acids. V lost 1 base, J lost 8 bases, and 16 bases stayed unmatched. Germline-derived CDR1 and CDR2 are SEHNR and FQNEAQ (reference sequence). CDR3 region: CASSLDRPGGYPHQQYF. The CDR3 DNA reads as TGTGCCAGCAGCTTAGATCGGCCAGGGGGCTATCCCCACCAGCAGTACTTC.

This clonotype was recorded many times. The V call is TRBV19, the J call TRBJ1-1; D unresolved. Between the trimmed V and J ends, which lost 5 bases and 1 base, there was a span of 8 bases. Germline V CDR1 and CDR2: LNHDA, SQIVND (reference sequence). This CDR3 is 13 amino acids long. The chain's CDR3 is CASSSWENTEAFF. Here the CDR3 DNA reads TGTGCCAGTAGTTCATGGGAGAACACTGAAGCTTTCTTT.

The chain links TRBV29-1 to TRBJ2-1; D may be TRBD2 (5 bases). Germline CDR1 and CDR2: SQVTM and ANQGSEA. The length of the CDR3 is 15 residues. V lost 0 bases and J 3 bases, leaving 12 bases between the germline ends. Here the CDR3 DNA reads TGCAGCGTTGAAGAGCTCGGGAAGCTCTACAATGAGCAGTTCTTC. This translates into CSVEELGKLYNEQFF.

This clonotype occurred many times. V gene TRBV20-1 combines with J gene TRBJ2-1, with D unresolved. V was cut by 3 bases and J by 5 bases, with 14 bases left in between. Germline V lookup: CDR1 DFQATT, CDR2 SNEGSKA (reference sequence). This CDR3 region has 14 residues. The CDR3 is CSARLREQNNEQFF. For the CDR3, the DNA is TGCAGTGCTAGGCTAAGAGAGCAAAACAATGAGCAGTTCTTC.

There are a few counts of this clonotype. This chain joins TRBV4-2 and TRBJ1-1; no clear D gene. V was shortened by 4 bases and J by 0 bases, with 9 bases between the two germline ends. CDR1 is LGHNA and CDR2 is YNFKEQ in the germline V gene. There are 14 residues in the CDR3. CDR3 sequence (DNA): TGTGCCAGCAGCCCCCCTAGGCTGAACACTGAAGCTTTCTTT. Protein: CASSPPRLNTEAFF.

This clonotype showed up many times. This rearrangement joins TRBV7-2 to TRBJ2-1; TRBD2 is a possible D gene (5 bases). CDR1 is SGHTA, CDR2 FQGNSA, per germline. The germline V and J ends were trimmed by 1 base and 4 bases, with 11 bases remaining between them. The CDR3 extends over 15 amino acids. For the CDR3, the DNA is TGTGCCAGCAGCTTAGGACTATTCAAATACAATGAGCAGTTCTTC. It codes for CASSLGLFKYNEQFF.

This clonotype was seen at least ten times. The chain is built from TRBV10-3 and TRBJ1-5; D unresolved. This CDR3 has 13 amino acids. Germline CDR1 reads ENHRY; CDR2 reads SYGVKD. Trimming stripped 2 bases from V and 2 bases from J, with 4 bases between. For the CDR3, the DNA is TGTGCCATCAGTGAGGCAGGCAATCAGCCCCAGCATTTT. Residues: CAISEAGNQPQHF.

This clonotype was seen at least ten times. This sequence joins TRBV2 and TRBJ2-7; no firm D call. Trimming took off 6 bases at V and 4 bases at J, with 7 bases between the two ends. CDR1 and CDR2 (germline): SNHLY, FYNNEI. This CDR3 contains 11 residues. The CDR3 region is CASREQYEQYF. The DNA for the CDR3 is TGTGCCAGCAGGGAACAGTACGAGCAGTACTTC.

This clonotype turned up a few times. CDR3 residues: CASSPLDRIYEQYF. The CDR3 region has the DNA TGTGCCAGCTCACCCCTCGACCGTATCTACGAGCAGTACTTC. The chain links TRBV18 to TRBJ2-7; D unclear. CDR3 size: 14 residues. V was trimmed by 3 bases and J by 3 bases, leaving 12 bases between them. Germline lookup yields CDR1 KGHSH and CDR2 LQKENI.

At least ten counts were recorded for this clonotype. V gene TRBV28 combines with J gene TRBJ1-6, with 9 nucleotides matching TRBD1. The V and J ends lost 3 bases and 8 bases, in that order; junction bases with no gene match: 5. This CDR3 region has 15 residues. Germline V lookup: CDR1 MDHEN, CDR2 SYDVKM. CDR3 protein: CASSFWTGVDSPLHF. In nucleotides, the CDR3 is TGTGCCAGCAGTTTCTGGACAGGGGTCGATTCACCCCTCCACTTT.

This clonotype was seen ten or more times. The J gene is TRBJ1-1, the V gene TRBV5-1; possibly TRBD1 for D (5 bases). The CDR3 sequence is 15 residues long. The V end was cut by 6 bases, the J end by 3 bases, with 18 bases between. CDR1 is SGHRS and CDR2 is YFSETQ in the germline V gene. CDR3 residues: CASTRDPGTDTEAFF. In nucleotides, the CDR3 is TGCGCCAGCACGCGGGACCCGGGGACGGACACTGAAGCTTTCTTT.

Ten or more counts support this clonotype. The V call is TRBV5-1, the J call TRBJ2-3; 9 bases are a match to TRBD1. Germline CDR1 SGHRS, CDR2 YFSETQ. The CDR3 covers 15 residues. The junction had 10 bases not matched to a gene; V was cut back by 7 bases and J by 4 bases. Here the CDR3 DNA reads TGCGCCAGCTCTTTACAGGGGGCGCGGGCAGATACGCAGTATTTT. Protein product: CASSLQGARADTQYF.

This clonotype was counted many times. In DNA, the CDR3 is TGTGCCAGCAGTTACATGGACGGCATGAACACTGAAGCTTTCTTT. It translates to CASSYMDGMNTEAFF. The chain combines TRBV6-6 with TRBJ1-1; unclear D gene. CDR1 and CDR2 (germline): MNHNY, SVGAGI (reference sequence). Trimming stripped 2 bases from V and 0 bases from J, with 10 bases between. The CDR3 is 15 amino acids.

This clonotype was seen many times. The genes are TRBV19 and TRBJ2-7; D is perhaps TRBD2 (5 bases). Deletions cut 8 bases from V and 2 bases from J, with 16 bases between. The length of the CDR3 is 14 residues. Germline assignment: CDR1 LNHDA and CDR2 SQIVND (reference sequence). The CDR3 loop reads CASALPTTPYEQYF. In DNA, the CDR3 is TGTGCCAGTGCCCTACCGACTACGCCCTACGAGCAGTACTTC.

This clonotype has only a few counts. The chain links TRBV2 to TRBJ1-2; TRBD1 matches 7 bases. J was trimmed by 7 bases and V by 9 bases; bases with no gene match: 11. This CDR3 spans 13 amino acids. Germline V lookup: CDR1 SNHLY, CDR2 FYNNEI. The CDR3 reads CASYRGDVAGYTF. The CDR3 DNA reads as TGTGCCAGTTACAGGGGAGACGTCGCTGGCTACACCTTC.

The genes are TRBV5-6 and TRBJ2-3, with 8 bases that match TRBD2. Germline loops: CDR1 SGHDT, CDR2 YYEEEE. V was pared by 4 bases and J by 4 bases, with 14 bases of the junction left unmatched. The CDR3 contains 17 residues. The CDR3 spells CASSVLAGGGKADTQYF. CDR3 DNA: TGTGCCAGCAGCGTCCTTGCGGGGGGCGGCAAGGCAGATACGCAGTATTTT. Supplemented by reference TRBV5-6 and TRBJ2-3, the full variable domain reads DAGVTQSPTHLIKTRGQQVTLRCSPKSGHDTVSWYQQALGQGPQFIFQYYEEEERQRGNFPDRFSGHQFPNYSSELNVNALLLGDSALYLCASSVLAGGGKADTQYFGPGTRLTVL.

The table lists this clonotype with many counts. J is TRBJ2-3 and V is TRBV20-1, with TRBD2 identical over 10 bases. CDR3 size: 16 residues. Germline V lookup: CDR1 DFQATT, CDR2 SNEGSKA (reference sequence). J lost 2 bases, V lost 6 bases, and 11 bases had no gene match. The CDR3 is CSAPGLSGGSTDTQYF. The CDR3 coding sequence is TGCAGTGCCCCTGGACTTAGCGGGGGGTCCACAGATACGCAGTATTTT.

J is TRBJ1-5 and V is TRBV20-1; tentatively, D is TRBD1 (5 bases). The CDR3 is 13 residues long. In germline, CDR1 is DFQATT, CDR2 SNEGSKA (reference sequence). The ends were cut back, 6 bases at V and 6 bases at J, with 15 bases in the middle. CDR3: CSAGEGSGQPQHF. The CDR3 region has the DNA TGCAGTGCGGGGGAGGGCTCAGGTCAGCCCCAGCATTTT.